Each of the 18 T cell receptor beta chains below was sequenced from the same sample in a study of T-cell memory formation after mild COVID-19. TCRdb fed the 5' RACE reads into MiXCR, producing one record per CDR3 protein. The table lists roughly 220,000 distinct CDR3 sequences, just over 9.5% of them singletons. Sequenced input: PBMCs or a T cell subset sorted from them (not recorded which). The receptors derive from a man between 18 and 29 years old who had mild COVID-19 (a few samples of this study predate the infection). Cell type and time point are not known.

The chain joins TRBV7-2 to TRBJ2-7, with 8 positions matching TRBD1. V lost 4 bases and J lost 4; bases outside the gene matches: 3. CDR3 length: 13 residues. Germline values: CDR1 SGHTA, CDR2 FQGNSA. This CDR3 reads CASSWTGLYEQYF. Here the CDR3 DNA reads TGTGCCAGCAGCTGGACAGGGCTATACGAGCAGTACTTC.

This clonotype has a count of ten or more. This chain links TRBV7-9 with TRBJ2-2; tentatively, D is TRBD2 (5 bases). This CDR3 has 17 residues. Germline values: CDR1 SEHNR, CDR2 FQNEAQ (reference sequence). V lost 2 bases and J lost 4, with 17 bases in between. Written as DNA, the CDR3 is TGTGCCAGCAGCTTAAGATTAGCGCGCAGGCCCACCGGGGAGCTGTTTTTT. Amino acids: CASSLRLARRPTGELFF.

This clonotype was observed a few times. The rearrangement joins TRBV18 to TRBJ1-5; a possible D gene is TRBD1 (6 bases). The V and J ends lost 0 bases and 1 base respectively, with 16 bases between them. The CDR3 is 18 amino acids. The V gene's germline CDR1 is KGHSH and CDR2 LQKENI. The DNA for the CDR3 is TGTGCCAGCTCACCACCCGTGTTGGGCAGGGGAAGCAATCAGCCCCAGCATTTT. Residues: CASSPPVLGRGSNQPQHF. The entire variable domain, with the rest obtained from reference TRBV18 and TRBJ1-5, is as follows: NAGVMQNPRHLVRRRGQEARLRCSPMKGHSHVYWYRQLPEEGLKFMVYLQKENIIDESGMPKERFSAEFPKEGPSILRIQQVVRGDSAAYFCASSPPVLGRGSNQPQHFGDGTRLSIL.

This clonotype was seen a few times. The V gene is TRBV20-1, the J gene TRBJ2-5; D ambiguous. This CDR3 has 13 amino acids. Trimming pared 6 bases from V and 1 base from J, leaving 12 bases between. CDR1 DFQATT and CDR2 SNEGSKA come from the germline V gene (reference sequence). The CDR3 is CSARHGFQETQYF. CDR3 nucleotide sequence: TGCAGTGCCCGGCACGGGTTCCAAGAGACCCAGTACTTC.

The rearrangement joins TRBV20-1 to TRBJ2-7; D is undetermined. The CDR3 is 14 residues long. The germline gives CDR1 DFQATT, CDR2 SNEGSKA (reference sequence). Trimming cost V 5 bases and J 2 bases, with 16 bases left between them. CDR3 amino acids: CSAAPSPPTYEQYV. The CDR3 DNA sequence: TGCAGTGCTGCTCCCTCACCGCCTACCTACGAGCAGTACGTC.

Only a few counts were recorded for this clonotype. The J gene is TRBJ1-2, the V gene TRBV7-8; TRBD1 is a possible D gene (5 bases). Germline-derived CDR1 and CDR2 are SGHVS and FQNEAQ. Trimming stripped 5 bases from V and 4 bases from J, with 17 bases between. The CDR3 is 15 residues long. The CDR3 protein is CASSTQRGIRYGYTF. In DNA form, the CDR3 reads TGTGCCAGCAGCACCCAAAGGGGTATCCGCTATGGCTACACCTTC.

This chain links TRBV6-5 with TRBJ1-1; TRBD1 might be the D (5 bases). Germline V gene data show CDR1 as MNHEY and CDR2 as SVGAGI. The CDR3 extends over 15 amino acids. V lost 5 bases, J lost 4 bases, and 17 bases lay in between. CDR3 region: CASSNPGTAGTEAFF. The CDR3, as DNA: TGTGCCAGCAGTAACCCCGGGACGGCTGGCACTGAAGCTTTCTTT.

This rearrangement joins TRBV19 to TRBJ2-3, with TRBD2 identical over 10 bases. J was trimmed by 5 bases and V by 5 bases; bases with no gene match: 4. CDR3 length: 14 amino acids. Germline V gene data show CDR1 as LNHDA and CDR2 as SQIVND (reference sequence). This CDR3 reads CASSQRGGRDTQYF. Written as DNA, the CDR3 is TGTGCCAGTAGTCAGCGGGGGGGCCGAGATACGCAGTATTTT.

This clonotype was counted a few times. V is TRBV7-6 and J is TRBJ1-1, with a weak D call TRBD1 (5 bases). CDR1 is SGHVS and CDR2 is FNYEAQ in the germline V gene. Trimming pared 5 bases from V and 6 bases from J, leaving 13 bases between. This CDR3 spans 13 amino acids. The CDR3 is CASSPTGQPEAFF. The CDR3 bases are TGTGCCAGCAGCCCCACGGGGCAGCCTGAAGCTTTCTTT.

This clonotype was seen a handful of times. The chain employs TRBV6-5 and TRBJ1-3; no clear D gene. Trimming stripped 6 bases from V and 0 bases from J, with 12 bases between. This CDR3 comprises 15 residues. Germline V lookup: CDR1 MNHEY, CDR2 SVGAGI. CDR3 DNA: TGTGCCAGCAGCCATCCCTCCCCCTCTGGAAACACCATATATTTT. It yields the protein CASSHPSPSGNTIYF.

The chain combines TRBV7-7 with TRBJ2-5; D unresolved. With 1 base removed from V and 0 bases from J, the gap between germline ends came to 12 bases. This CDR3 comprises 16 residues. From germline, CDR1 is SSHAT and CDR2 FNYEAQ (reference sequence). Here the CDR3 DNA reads TGTGCCAGCAGCTTAGGCATCAGGAGTTACCAAGAGACCCAGTACTTC. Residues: CASSLGIRSYQETQYF.

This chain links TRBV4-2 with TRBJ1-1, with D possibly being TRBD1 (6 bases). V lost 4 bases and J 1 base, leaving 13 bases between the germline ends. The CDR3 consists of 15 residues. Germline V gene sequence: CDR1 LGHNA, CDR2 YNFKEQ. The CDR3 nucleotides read TGTGCCAGCAGCCCAACACGGGGGGCGAACACTGAAGCTTTCTTT. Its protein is CASSPTRGANTEAFF.

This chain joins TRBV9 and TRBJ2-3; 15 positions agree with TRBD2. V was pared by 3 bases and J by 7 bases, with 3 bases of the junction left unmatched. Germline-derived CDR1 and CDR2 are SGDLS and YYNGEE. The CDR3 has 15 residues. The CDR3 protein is CASSAGLAGGNTQYF. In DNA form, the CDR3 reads TGTGCCAGCAGCGCCGGACTAGCGGGGGGGAATACGCAGTATTTT. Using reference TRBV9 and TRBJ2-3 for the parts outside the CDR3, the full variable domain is DSGVTQTPKHLITATGQRVTLRCSPRSGDLSVYWYQQSLDQGLQFLIQYYNGEERAKGNILERFSAQQFPDLHSELNLSSLELGDSALYFCASSAGLAGGNTQYFGPGTRLTVL.

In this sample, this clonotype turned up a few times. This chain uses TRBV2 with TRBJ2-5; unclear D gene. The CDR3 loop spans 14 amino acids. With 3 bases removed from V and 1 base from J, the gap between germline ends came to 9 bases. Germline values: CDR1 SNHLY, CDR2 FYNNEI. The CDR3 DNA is TGTGCCAGCAGTGATGGCCCCTTCCAAGAGACCCAGTACTTC. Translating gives CASSDGPFQETQYF.

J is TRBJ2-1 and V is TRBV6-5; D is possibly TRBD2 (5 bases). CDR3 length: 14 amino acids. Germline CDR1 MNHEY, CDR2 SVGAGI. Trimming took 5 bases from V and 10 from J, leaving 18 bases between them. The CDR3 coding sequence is TGTGCCAGCAGTCCCCTAGGAGGCCCCTACGAGCAGTTCTTC. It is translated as CASSPLGGPYEQFF.

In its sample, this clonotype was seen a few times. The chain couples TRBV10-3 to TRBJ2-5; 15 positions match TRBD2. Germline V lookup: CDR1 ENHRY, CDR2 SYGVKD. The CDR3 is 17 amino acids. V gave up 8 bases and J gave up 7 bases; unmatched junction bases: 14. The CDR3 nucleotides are TGTGCCATCGGATCGGCTGGACTAGCGGGGGGGCACGGGACCCAGTACTTC. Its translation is CAIGSAGLAGGHGTQYF.

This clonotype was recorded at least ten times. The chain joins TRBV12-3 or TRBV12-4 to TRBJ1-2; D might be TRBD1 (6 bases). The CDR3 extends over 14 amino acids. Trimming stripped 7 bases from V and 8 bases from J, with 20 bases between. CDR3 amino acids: CASTSLRGAGGYTF. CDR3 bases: TGTGCCAGCACTTCGCTCCGGGGGGCCGGCGGCTACACCTTC.

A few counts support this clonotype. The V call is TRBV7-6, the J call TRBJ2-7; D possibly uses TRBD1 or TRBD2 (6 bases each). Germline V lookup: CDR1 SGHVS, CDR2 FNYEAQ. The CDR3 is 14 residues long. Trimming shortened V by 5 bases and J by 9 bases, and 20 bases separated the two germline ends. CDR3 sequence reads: CASSTQPGALRQYF. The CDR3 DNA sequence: TGTGCCAGCAGCACCCAACCGGGGGCTTTAAGGCAGTACTTC.